This is a list of T cell receptor beta chains from one sample in a study of T cell responses to AZD1222 COVID-19 vaccine. This table comes from immunoSEQ multiplex PCR, and its TCRdb copy is limited to in-frame clones, with some not included. Of about 170,000 clones in the sample, around 90% were seen once. The input for sequencing was peripheral blood, taken on day 0 of AZD1222 vaccination. The receptors come from an adult in good health. The CDR3 runs from the conserved cysteine through the conserved F or W. The order of the fields is V gene, D gene, J gene, CDR3 DNA, CDR3 protein. D genes are given only for firm matches.

TRBV12-3/TRBV12-4	.	TRBJ1-5	TGTGCCAGCAGTTTAGGTTATCAGCCCCAGCATTTT	CASSLGYQPQHF
TRBV20-1	.	TRBJ2-7	TGCAGTGCGCACCCCTCGGACGAGCAGTACTTC	CSAHPSDEQYF
TRBV10-3	.	TRBJ1-6	TGTGCCATCAGTGAGAACCAGAATAATTCACCCCTCCACTTT	CAISENQNNSPLHF
TRBV10-1	.	TRBJ2-3	TGCGCCAGCAGTGAGTCACCGCCGGGGTCCGGAGATACGCAGTATTTT	CASSESPPGSGDTQYF
TRBV5-6	.	TRBJ2-4	TGTGCCAGCAGCCCGGGTTCTGCCAAAAACATTCAGTACTTC	CASSPGSAKNIQYF
TRBV27	.	TRBJ1-2	TGTGCCAGCAGTTTATCGCGAAGGGAAGGCGGCTACACCTTC	CASSLSRREGGYTF
TRBV10-2	TRBD1	TRBJ1-6	TGCGCCAGCAGACGAGACAGGGTGAGAAATAATTCACCCCTCCACTTT	CASRRDRVRNNSPLHF
TRBV2	.	TRBJ1-5	TGTGCCAGCAGTGAGCCAGGGGCCCGAACTAATCAGCCCCAGCATTTT	CASSEPGARTNQPQHF
TRBV4-2	.	TRBJ1-5	TGTGCCAGCAGCCCCGGACAGTCTAGCAATCAGCCCCAGCATTTT	CASSPGQSSNQPQHF
TRBV20-1	.	TRBJ1-1	TGCAGTGCTAGCACGGTCCGGAAAGCTTTCTTT	CSASTVRKAFF
TRBV2	TRBD1	TRBJ1-4	TGTGCCAGCAGTGAGAGCAGGGGGTGGGAAAAACTGTTTTTT	CASSESRGWEKLFF